This T cell receptor (beta chain) comes out of a study of cytomegalovirus exposure and HLA in healthy donors. Study as a whole: Researchers previously reported finding 117 million unique TCR beta sequences from 170 million or so T cells. The study, taken as a whole, reports: Altogether, some 170 TCR beta chains were recorded as cytomegalovirus-associated. A few chains tied to CMV proved CMV antigen-specific in vitro.

This clone is a singleton in its sample. The antigen is unknown. The PCR used 60 Vbeta and 13 Jbeta primers. TCRdb keeps only in-frame clones here, not all; method: immunoSEQ multiplex PCR. In the table there are some 120,000 clones, more than 60% of which are singletons. The CDR3 runs 14 residues. With 2 bases removed from V and 7 bases from J, the gap between germline ends came to 14 bases. Germline loops: CDR1 GTSNPN, CDR2 SVGIG (reference sequence). V gene TRBV30 combines with J gene TRBJ1-4; D is undetermined. The origin of this receptor is a woman in her forties or fifties in good health and CMV-seropositive. Sequencing input: PBMCs. The CDR3 nucleotides are TGTGCCTGGAGTAGAGAGGGCGTTAGTGAAAAACTGTTTTTT. Protein: CAWSREGVSEKLFF.